One and the same sample provided the 22 T cell receptor beta chains below, sequenced in a study of prognosis after radiotherapy for stage I lung cancer. Template was genomic DNA; TCR beta CDR3 amplified in two multiplex PCR rounds. The authors ran first-round PCR with primers specific to each TRBV and TRBJ gene. TCRdb re-called the multiplex PCR reads through MiXCR, storing one row per CDR3 protein. The repertoire holds over 20,000 distinct CDR3 sequences, 35% to 45% seen once, with roughly 60% in the top ten. The sample here was PBMCs, taken before or after stereotactic body radiation therapy (not recorded which). The receptors here all came from a donor at least 50 years old with non-small cell lung cancer.

The chain links TRBV6-1 to TRBJ2-3, with D perhaps being TRBD1 or TRBD2 (7 bases each). Germline CDR1 is MNHNS and CDR2 is SASEGT. This CDR3 is 15 amino acids long. Trimming took 5 bases from V and 5 from J, leaving 17 bases between them. CDR3 residues: CASSKSQGREDTQYF. The CDR3 bases are TGTGCCAGCAGTAAATCACAGGGGAGGGAAGATACGCAGTATTTT.

This clonotype occurred many times. V and J are TRBV19 and TRBJ2-7; D might be TRBD1 or TRBD2, each matching 6 bases. The CDR3 covers 13 residues. Germline V gene data show CDR1 as LNHDA and CDR2 as SQIVND (reference sequence). The V gene lost 4 bases and the J gene lost 5 bases, with 12 bases spanning the gap. Written as DNA, the CDR3 is TGTGCCAGTAGTAGGGGGGCGATGGACGAGCAGTACTTC. Protein: CASSRGAMDEQYF. Supplemented by reference TRBV19 and TRBJ2-7, the full variable domain reads DGGITQSPKYLFRKEGQNVTLSCEQNLNHDAMYWYRQDPGQGLRLIYYSQIVNDFQKGDIAEGYSVSREKKESFPLTVTSAQKNPTAFYLCASSRGAMDEQYFGPGTRLTVT.

The rearrangement joins TRBV7-2 to TRBJ2-7; D possibly corresponds to TRBD1 (5 bases). Germline V lookup: CDR1 SGHTA, CDR2 FQGNSA. The V and J ends lost 5 bases and 3 bases respectively, with 11 bases between them. The CDR3 contains 13 residues. CDR3 DNA: TGTGCCAGCAGCCCCGACAGAAACTACGAGCAGTACTTC. It codes for CASSPDRNYEQYF.

In this sample, this clonotype turned up many times. The chain combines TRBV11-2 with TRBJ2-7, with 7 bases fitting TRBD2. The germline gives CDR1 SGHAT, CDR2 FQNNGV. The V gene end was trimmed by 0 bases and the J gene end by 1 base; junction bases not matched to a gene: 3. This CDR3 region has 15 residues. The CDR3 DNA follows: TGTGCCAGCAGCTTAGAGAGGACTAGTTCCTACGAGCAGTACTTC. Its protein is CASSLERTSSYEQYF. The whole variable domain, filled in from reference TRBV11-2 and TRBJ2-7, reads EAGVAQSPRYKIIEKRQSVAFWCNPISGHATLYWYQQILGQGPKLLIQFQNNGVVDDSQLPKDRFSAERLKGVDSTLKIQPAKLEDSAVYLCASSLERTSSYEQYFGPGTRLTVT.

This clonotype appeared many times. CDR3 region: CASSQSGGAAFF. The CDR3 bases are TGTGCCAGCAGCCAATCAGGGGGGGCAGCTTTCTTT. The chain uses TRBV3-1 and TRBJ1-1, with TRBD1 matching over 7 bases. Germline CDR1 and CDR2: LGHDT and YNNKEL (reference sequence). Trimming at V came to 2 bases and at J to 10 bases, leaving 4 bases not matched to a gene. The CDR3 has 12 residues.

This clonotype was seen at least ten times. The chain carries TRBV29-1 and TRBJ2-4; 9 bases are shared with TRBD1. J lost 8 bases, V lost 6 bases, and 11 bases had no gene match. The CDR3 is made up of 14 amino acids. Germline V gives CDR1 SQVTM, CDR2 ANQGSEA. The CDR3 here is CSVAGTGLRDIQYF. The CDR3 nucleotides are TGCAGCGTAGCCGGGACAGGGCTCAGGGACATTCAGTACTTC.

The rearrangement links TRBV19 to TRBJ1-2; D is ambiguous. This CDR3 region has 14 residues. Trimming took 7 bases from V and 5 from J, leaving 17 bases between them. Germline V gene data show CDR1 as LNHDA and CDR2 as SQIVND (reference sequence). The CDR3: CASTPLAGIYGYTF. CDR3 nucleotides: TGTGCCAGTACCCCTCTAGCTGGGATATATGGCTACACCTTC. Together with reference TRBV19 and TRBJ1-2, the CDR3 gives the full variable domain: DGGITQSPKYLFRKEGQNVTLSCEQNLNHDAMYWYRQDPGQGLRLIYYSQIVNDFQKGDIAEGYSVSREKKESFPLTVTSAQKNPTAFYLCASTPLAGIYGYTFGSGTRLTVV.

The table lists this clonotype with many counts. For the CDR3, the DNA is TGTGCCAGCAGGGGACAGGGGGCGCTGGCTTACCGTATGGCTTTCTTT. Protein: CASRGQGALAYRMAFF. V usage is TRBV28 and J usage is TRBJ1-1; 12 bases line up with TRBD1. The CDR3 has 16 amino acids. Germline-derived CDR1 and CDR2 are MDHEN and SYDVKM. Trimming took 6 bases from V and 11 from J; bases not matched to a gene: 16.

This clonotype appeared many times. CDR3 sequence (DNA): TGTGCCACCAGTTCAGGTCCCTACAACCCCGAGCAGTACTTC. Amino acids: CATSSGPYNPEQYF. The chain links TRBV24-1 to TRBJ2-7, with D unclear. Germline CDR1 is KGHDR and CDR2 is SFDVKD. V dropped 6 bases and J dropped 6 bases, with 17 bases sitting between them. This CDR3 has 14 amino acids.

This clonotype showed up many times. The rearrangement links TRBV9 to TRBJ2-7, with unresolved D. V was pared by 5 bases and J by 0 bases, with 18 bases between. CDR3 length equals 16 residues. CDR1 and CDR2 (germline): SGDLS, YYNGEE. The CDR3 DNA reads as TGTGCCAGCAGACCCCCCTCTGGGTCGATCTCCTACGAGCAGTACTTC. Residues: CASRPPSGSISYEQYF.

The chain is built from TRBV29-1 and TRBJ1-1; weak D call: TRBD1 (6 bases). CDR3 size: 15 residues. The V gene's germline CDR1 is SQVTM and CDR2 ANQGSEA. V was clipped by 7 bases and J by 0 bases, with 18 bases between them. CDR3 amino acids: CSGRLGTGMNTEAFF. The CDR3 DNA sequence: TGCAGCGGGAGACTGGGTACAGGGATGAACACTGAAGCTTTCTTT.

This clonotype was observed many times. The V and J genes are TRBV18 and TRBJ2-7, with 7 bases that match TRBD2. Trimming removed 5 bases from V and 2 bases from J; junction bases left unmatched: 9. Germline V gene data show CDR1 as KGHSH and CDR2 as LQKENI. The CDR3 length is 15 residues. The CDR3: CASSIGGSVAYEQYF. CDR3 DNA: TGTGCCAGCTCAATAGGCGGGAGTGTTGCCTACGAGCAGTACTTC.

In this sample, this clonotype turned up many times. The genes are TRBV19 and TRBJ2-3; a possible D gene is TRBD1 (6 bases). Germline V gene sequence: CDR1 LNHDA, CDR2 SQIVND (reference sequence). Trimming pared 8 bases from V and 2 bases from J, leaving 14 bases between. The CDR3 is 14 residues long. The CDR3, as DNA: TGTGCCAGTGGGCTCCGGGGACACACAGATACGCAGTATTTT. Its translation is CASGLRGHTDTQYF.

This clonotype was seen many times. This chain joins TRBV28 and TRBJ2-7; D ambiguous. The CDR3 is 13 amino acids. CDR1 is MDHEN, CDR2 SYDVKM, per germline. V shed 6 bases and J shed 0 bases, with 9 bases lying between them. CDR3 in amino acids: CASSRLSSYEQYF. The CDR3 DNA reads as TGTGCCAGCAGCCGTTTAAGCTCCTACGAGCAGTACTTC.

J is TRBJ2-7 and V is TRBV10-3; 8 nucleotides match TRBD1. The germline CDR1 and CDR2 sequences are ENHRY and SYGVKD. The CDR3 extends over 15 amino acids. The J segment lost 7 bases and the V segment lost 3 bases, leaving 11 bases of the junction unmatched. CDR3 nucleotide sequence: TGTGCCATCAGTGAAAGACAGGGGTCGTTGCGGGAGCAGTACTTC. Translating gives CAISERQGSLREQYF.

Worth noting for this clonotype: The junction shows a germline mismatch at one end, possibly a read error. This rearrangement joins TRBV6-2 or TRBV6-3 to TRBJ2-2, with 7 bases lining up with TRBD2. Per the germline V gene, CDR1 is MNHEY and CDR2 is SVGEGT. CDR3 size: 17 residues. The CDR3 nucleotides are TGTGCCAGCAGTGAAGGGTGGGGGGGAACCGGGTCCTGGGAACTGTTTTTT. Protein product: CASSEGWGGTGSWELFF.

Worth noting for this clonotype: This sequence is one base from a far larger clone and is likely a read error. The V gene is TRBV6-1, the J gene TRBJ2-7; D uncertain. V lost 6 bases and J lost 7, with 13 bases in between. The CDR3 has 12 residues. Germline lookup yields CDR1 MNHNS and CDR2 SASEGT. CDR3 amino acids: CASSEYNNEQYF. The CDR3 DNA reads as TGTGCCAGCAGCGAATACAACAATGAGCAGTACTTC.

CDR3 nucleotide sequence: TGTGCCGGATTCACCGGGACCGACGATTTTTACGAGCAGTACTTC. Protein product: CAGFTGTDDFYEQYF. The chain links TRBV27 to TRBJ2-7; the D gene could be TRBD1 or TRBD2 (5 bases each). The V and J ends lost 11 bases and 4 bases respectively, with 24 bases between them. CDR3 length: 15 amino acids. The V gene's germline CDR1 is MNHEY and CDR2 SMNVEV (reference sequence).

Many counts were recorded for this clonotype. This chain connects TRBV11-1 to TRBJ1-1, with TRBD1 matching over 8 bases. Unmatched junction bases numbered 17, after V lost 0 bases and J lost 8 bases. Germline lookup yields CDR1 SGHAT and CDR2 FQDESV (reference sequence). CDR3 length: 18 residues. The CDR3, as DNA: TGTGCCAGCAGCTTAGCGGGCAGGGGGCATGCGGGGCGAAACGAAGCTTTCTTT. Protein: CASSLAGRGHAGRNEAFF.

Details on this clonotype: It is likely a read error: a sequence one base away is far more abundant. The chain links TRBV6-4 to TRBJ2-1; TRBD2 agrees at 12 bases. The trim removed 10 bases at V and 7 bases at J, leaving 5 bases unmatched. The CDR3 runs 13 residues. Germline V CDR1 and CDR2: MRHNA, SNTAGT. The CDR3 nucleotides are TGTGCCATTTCAGGACTAGCGGGAAATGAGCAGTTCTTC. Its translation: CAISGLAGNEQFF.

The rearrangement uses TRBV28 and TRBJ2-7; TRBD2 matches at 13 bases. After removal of 7 bases from V and 3 bases from J, the junction contained 3 bases not matched to a gene. The CDR3 is made up of 14 amino acids. CDR1 and CDR2 from the germline V gene are MDHEN and SYDVKM. CDR3 bases: TGTGCCAGCAAGGGACTAGCGGGACTCTACGAGCAGTACTTC. Its protein product is CASKGLAGLYEQYF.

This clonotype showed up just a few times. With a much larger clone just one base away, this may be a read error. The chain joins TRBV20-1 to TRBJ2-1; unclear D gene. Trimming cost V 2 bases and J 10 bases, with 6 bases left between them. The CDR3 length is 10 residues. In germline, CDR1 is DFQATT, CDR2 SNEGSKA (reference sequence). This CDR3 is CSARKYEQFF. CDR3 bases: TGCAGTGCTAGAAAGTACGAGCAGTTCTTC.